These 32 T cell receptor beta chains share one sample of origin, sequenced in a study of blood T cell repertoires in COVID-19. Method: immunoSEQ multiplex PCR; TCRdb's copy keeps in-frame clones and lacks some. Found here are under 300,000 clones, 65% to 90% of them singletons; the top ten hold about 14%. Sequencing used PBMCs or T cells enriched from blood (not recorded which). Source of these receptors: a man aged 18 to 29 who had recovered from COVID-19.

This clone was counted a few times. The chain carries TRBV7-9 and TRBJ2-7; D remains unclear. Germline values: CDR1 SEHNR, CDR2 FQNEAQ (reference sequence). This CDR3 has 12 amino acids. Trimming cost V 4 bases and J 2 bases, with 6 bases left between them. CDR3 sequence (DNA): TGTGCCAGCAGCTGGCAAGCCTACGAGCAGTACTTC. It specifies CASSWQAYEQYF.

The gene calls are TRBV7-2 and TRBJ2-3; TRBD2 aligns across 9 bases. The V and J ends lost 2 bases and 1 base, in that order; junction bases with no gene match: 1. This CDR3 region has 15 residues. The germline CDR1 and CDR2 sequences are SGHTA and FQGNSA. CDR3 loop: CASSLRTSGTDTQYF. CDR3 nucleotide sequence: TGTGCCAGCAGCTTAAGGACTAGCGGCACAGATACGCAGTATTTT.

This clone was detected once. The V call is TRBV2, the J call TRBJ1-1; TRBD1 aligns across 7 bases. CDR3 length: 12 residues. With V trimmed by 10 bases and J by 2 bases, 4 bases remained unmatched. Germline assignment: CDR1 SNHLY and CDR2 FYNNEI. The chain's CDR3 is CATGTANTEAFF. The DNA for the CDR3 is TGTGCCACCGGGACAGCAAACACTGAAGCTTTCTTT.

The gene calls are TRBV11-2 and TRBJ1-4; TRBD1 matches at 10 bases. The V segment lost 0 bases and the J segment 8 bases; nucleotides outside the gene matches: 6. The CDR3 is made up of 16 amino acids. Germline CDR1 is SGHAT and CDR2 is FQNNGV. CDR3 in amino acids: CASSLDRWDRGEKLFF. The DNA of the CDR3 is TGTGCCAGCAGCTTAGATCGATGGGACAGGGGAGAAAAACTGTTTTTT.

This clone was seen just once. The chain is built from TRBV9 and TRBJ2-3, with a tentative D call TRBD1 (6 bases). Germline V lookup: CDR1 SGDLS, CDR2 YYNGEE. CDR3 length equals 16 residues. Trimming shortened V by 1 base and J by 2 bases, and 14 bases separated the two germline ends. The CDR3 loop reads CASSVRAGELTDTQYF. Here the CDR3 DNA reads TGTGCCAGCAGCGTAAGGGCAGGGGAGCTCACAGATACGCAGTATTTT.

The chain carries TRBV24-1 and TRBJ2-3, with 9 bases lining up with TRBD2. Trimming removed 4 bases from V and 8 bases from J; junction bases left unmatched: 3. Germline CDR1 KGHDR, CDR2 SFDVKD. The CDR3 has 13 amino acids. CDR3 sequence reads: CATSDPTSGTQYF. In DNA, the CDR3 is TGTGCCACCAGTGACCCGACTAGCGGTACGCAGTATTTT.

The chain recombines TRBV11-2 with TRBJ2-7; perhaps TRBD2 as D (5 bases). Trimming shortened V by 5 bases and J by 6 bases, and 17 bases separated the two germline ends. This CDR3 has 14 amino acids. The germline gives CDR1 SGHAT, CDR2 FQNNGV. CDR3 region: CASSGPGSPFEQYF. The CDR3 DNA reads TGTGCCAGCAGCGGACCGGGAAGCCCATTCGAGCAGTACTTC.

The CDR3 sequence: CASSLPGGNTEAFF. CDR3 nucleotide sequence: TGTGCCAGCAGCCTCCCGGGAGGGAACACTGAAGCTTTCTTT. V and J are TRBV7-9 and TRBJ1-1; no clear D. The CDR3 has 14 amino acids. V was shortened by 5 bases and J by 1 base, with 11 bases between the two germline ends. In germline, CDR1 is SEHNR, CDR2 FQNEAQ (reference sequence).

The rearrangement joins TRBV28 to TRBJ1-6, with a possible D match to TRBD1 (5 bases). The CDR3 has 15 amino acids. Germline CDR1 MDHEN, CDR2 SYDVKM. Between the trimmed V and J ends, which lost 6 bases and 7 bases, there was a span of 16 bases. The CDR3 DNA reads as TGTGCCAGCAGAAGCCCCTCAGGGTCGAATTCACCCCTCCACTTT. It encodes CASRSPSGSNSPLHF.

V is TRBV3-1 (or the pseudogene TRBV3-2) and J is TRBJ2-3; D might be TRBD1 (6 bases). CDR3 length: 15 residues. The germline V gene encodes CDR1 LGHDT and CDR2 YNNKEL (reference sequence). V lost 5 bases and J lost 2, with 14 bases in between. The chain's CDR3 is CASSYRDKLTDTQYF. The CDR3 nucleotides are TGTGCCAGCAGCTACCGGGACAAACTCACAGATACGCAGTATTTT.

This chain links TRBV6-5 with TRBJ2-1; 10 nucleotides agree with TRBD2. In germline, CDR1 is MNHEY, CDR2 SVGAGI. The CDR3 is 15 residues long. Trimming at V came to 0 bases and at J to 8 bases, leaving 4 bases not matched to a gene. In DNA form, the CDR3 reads TGTGCCAGCAGTTACTCGAGCGGGAGGGCCTATGAGCAGTTCTTC. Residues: CASSYSSGRAYEQFF.

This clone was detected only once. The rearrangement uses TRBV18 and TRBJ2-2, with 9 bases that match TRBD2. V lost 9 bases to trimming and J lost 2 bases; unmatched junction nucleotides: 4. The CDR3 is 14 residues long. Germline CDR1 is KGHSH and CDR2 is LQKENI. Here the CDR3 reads CASQAGGNTGELFF. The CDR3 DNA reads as TGTGCCAGTCAAGCGGGGGGAAACACCGGGGAGCTGTTTTTT.

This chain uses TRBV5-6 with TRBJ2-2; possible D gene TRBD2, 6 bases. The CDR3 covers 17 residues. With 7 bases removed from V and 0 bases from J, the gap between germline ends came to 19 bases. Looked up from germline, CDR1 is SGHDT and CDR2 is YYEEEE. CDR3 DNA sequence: TGTGCCAGCGGGACTCTACGGGACCTAGCGAACACCGGGGAGCTGTTTTTT. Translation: CASGTLRDLANTGELFF.

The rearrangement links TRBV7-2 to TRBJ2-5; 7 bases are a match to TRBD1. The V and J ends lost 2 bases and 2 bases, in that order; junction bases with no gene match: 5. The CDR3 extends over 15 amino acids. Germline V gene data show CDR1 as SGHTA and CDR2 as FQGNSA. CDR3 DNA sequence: TGTGCCAGCAGCTTATTCGGCAGGGGGCAAGAGACCCAGTACTTC. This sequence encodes CASSLFGRGQETQYF.

The CDR3 loop reads CASSLRGVGANVLTF. The CDR3, as DNA: TGTGCCAGCAGTTTACGCGGGGTCGGGGCCAACGTCCTGACTTTC. This chain joins TRBV28 and TRBJ2-6; D might be TRBD2 (6 bases). The germline V and J ends were trimmed by 2 bases and 4 bases, with 9 bases remaining between them. Germline CDR1 MDHEN, CDR2 SYDVKM. This CDR3 comprises 15 residues.

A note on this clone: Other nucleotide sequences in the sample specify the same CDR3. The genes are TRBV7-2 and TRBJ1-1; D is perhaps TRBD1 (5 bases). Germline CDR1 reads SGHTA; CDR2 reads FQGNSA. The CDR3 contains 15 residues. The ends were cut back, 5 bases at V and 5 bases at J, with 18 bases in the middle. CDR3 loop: CASSPRTHQNTEAFF. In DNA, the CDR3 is TGTGCCAGCAGCCCCCGGACACATCAGAATACTGAAGCTTTCTTT.

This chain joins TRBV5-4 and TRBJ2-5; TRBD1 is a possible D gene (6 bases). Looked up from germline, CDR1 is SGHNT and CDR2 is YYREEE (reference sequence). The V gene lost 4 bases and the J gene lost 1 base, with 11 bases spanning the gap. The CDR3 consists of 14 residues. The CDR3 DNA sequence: TGTGCCAGCAGCACAACAGGGAGCCAAGAGACCCAGTACTTC. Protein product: CASSTTGSQETQYF.

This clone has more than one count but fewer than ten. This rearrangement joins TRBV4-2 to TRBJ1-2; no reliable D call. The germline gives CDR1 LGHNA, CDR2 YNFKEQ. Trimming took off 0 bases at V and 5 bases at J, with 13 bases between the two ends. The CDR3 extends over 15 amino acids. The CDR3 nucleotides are TGTGCCAGCAGCCAAGATAGGACGGGAGTGTATGGCTACACCTTC. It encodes CASSQDRTGVYGYTF.

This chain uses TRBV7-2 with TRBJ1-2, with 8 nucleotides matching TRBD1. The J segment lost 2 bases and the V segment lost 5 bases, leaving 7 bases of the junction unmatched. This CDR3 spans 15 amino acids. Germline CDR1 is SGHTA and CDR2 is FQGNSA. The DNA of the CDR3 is TGTGCCAGCAGCACGCCCGACAGGGGCAACTATGGCTACACCTTC. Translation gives CASSTPDRGNYGYTF.

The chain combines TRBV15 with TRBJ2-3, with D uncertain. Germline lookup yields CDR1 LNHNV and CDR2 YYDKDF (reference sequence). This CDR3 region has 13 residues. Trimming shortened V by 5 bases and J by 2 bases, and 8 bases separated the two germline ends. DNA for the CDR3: TGTGCCACCAGCCCAGAAAACACAGATACGCAGTATTTT. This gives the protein CATSPENTDTQYF.

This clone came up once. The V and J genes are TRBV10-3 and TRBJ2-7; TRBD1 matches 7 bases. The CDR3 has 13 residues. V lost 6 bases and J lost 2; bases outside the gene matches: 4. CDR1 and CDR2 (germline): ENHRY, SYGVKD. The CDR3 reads CAISRDSPYEQYF. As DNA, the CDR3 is TGTGCCATCAGCCGGGACAGCCCCTACGAGCAGTACTTC.

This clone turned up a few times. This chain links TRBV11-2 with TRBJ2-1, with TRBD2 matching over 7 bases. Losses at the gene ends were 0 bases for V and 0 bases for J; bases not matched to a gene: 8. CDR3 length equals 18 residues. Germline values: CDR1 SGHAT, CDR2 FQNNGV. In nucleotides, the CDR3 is TGTGCCAGCAGCTTAGATGACCTAGCGGCACCCTCCTACAATGAGCAGTTCTTC. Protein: CASSLDDLAAPSYNEQFF.

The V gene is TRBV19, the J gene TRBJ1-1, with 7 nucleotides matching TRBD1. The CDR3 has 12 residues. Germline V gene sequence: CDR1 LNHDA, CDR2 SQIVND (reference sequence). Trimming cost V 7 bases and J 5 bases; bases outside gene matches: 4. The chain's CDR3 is CASTPGGTEAFF. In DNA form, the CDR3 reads TGTGCCAGTACCCCAGGGGGGACTGAAGCTTTCTTT.

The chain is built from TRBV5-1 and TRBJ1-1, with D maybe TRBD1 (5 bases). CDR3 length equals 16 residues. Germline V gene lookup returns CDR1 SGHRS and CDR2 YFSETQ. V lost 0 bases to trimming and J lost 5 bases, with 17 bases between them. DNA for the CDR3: TGCGCCAGCAGCTTGGAGGGGATCGGGGGGTCGACTGAAGCTTTCTTT. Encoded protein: CASSLEGIGGSTEAFF.

The CDR3 sequence: CASSAATVFGSPLHF. The CDR3 nucleotides are TGCGCCAGCAGCGCAGCGACGGTTTTCGGGTCACCCCTCCACTTT. The rearrangement links TRBV5-1 to TRBJ1-6; D remains unclear. The germline V and J ends were trimmed by 4 bases and 10 bases, with 18 bases remaining between them. CDR1 and CDR2 from the germline V gene are SGHRS and YFSETQ. The CDR3 is 15 amino acids.

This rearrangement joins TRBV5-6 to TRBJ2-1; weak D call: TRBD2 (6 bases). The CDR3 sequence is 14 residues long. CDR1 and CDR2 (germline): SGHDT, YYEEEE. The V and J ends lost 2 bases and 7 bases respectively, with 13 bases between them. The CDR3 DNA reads TGTGCCAGCAGCTTAGCGATAGGGAGGAATGAGCAGTTCTTC. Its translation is CASSLAIGRNEQFF. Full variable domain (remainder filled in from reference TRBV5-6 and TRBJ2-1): DAGVTQSPTHLIKTRGQQVTLRCSPKSGHDTVSWYQQALGQGPQFIFQYYEEEERQRGNFPDRFSGHQFPNYSSELNVNALLLGDSALYLCASSLAIGRNEQFFGPGTRLTVL.

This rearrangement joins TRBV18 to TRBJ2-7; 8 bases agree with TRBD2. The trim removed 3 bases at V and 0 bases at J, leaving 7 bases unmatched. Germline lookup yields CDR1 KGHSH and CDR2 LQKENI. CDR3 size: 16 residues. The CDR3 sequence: CASSPTSGLNSYEQYF. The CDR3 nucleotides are TGTGCCAGCTCACCCACTAGCGGATTAAACTCCTACGAGCAGTACTTC.

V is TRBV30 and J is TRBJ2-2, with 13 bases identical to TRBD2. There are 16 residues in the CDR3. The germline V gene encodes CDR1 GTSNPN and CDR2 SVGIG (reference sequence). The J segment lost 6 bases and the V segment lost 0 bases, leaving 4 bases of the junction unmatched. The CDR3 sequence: CAWSVQLAGGPGELFF. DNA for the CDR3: TGTGCCTGGAGTGTACAACTAGCGGGGGGGCCCGGGGAGCTGTTTTTT.

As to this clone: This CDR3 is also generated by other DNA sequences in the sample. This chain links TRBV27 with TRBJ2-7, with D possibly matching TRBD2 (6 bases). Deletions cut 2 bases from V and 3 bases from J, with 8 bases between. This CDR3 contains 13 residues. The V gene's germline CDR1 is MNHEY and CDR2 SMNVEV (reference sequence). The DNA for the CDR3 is TGTGCCAGCAGTTTAGTGGGGGGCTACGAGCAGTACTTC. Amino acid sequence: CASSLVGGYEQYF.

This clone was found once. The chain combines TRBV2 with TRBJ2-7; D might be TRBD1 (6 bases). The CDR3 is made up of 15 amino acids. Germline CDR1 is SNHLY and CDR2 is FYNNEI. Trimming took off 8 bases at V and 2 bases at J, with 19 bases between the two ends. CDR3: CASRIWDTGTYEQYF. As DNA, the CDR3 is TGTGCCAGCCGCATCTGGGACACCGGGACCTACGAGCAGTACTTC.

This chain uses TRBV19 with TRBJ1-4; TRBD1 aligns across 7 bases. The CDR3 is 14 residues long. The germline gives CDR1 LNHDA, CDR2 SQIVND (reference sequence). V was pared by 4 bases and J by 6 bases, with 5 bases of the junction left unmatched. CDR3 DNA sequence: TGTGCCAGTAGTACGGACAGGTGGGATGAAAAACTGTTTTTT. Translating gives CASSTDRWDEKLFF.

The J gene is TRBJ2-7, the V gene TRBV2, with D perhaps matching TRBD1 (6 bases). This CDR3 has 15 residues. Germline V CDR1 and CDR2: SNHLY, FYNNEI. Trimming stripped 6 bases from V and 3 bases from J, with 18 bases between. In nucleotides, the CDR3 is TGTGCCAGCAGAGGGGTGGGGGCCGTCATCTACGAGCAGTACTTC. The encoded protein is CASRGVGAVIYEQYF.